Listed below are T cell receptor beta chains from one sample, sequenced in a study of cytomegalovirus exposure and HLA in healthy donors. Measured with immunoSEQ multiplex PCR; TCRdb has only the in-frame clones, and not every one. This table holds roughly 120,000 clones, 60% to 85% found once. What was sequenced was PBMCs. These receptors came from a woman between 18 and 29 years old in good health and CMV-seronegative. Both conserved end residues are part of each CDR3. D genes are given only for firm matches. Clone size is not always given. Where it is, it says once, few, many or a class for expanded clones.

>.|TRBJ1-6|TRBV28|few
TGTGCCAGCAGTTCCATACAGGGAGGGAATTCACCCCTCCACTTT
CASSSIQGGNSPLHF
>.|TRBJ1-1|TRBV19|once
TGTGCCAGTAGTATTTATCGGGAGCTGAACACTGAAGCTTTCTTT
CASSIYRELNTEAFF
>TRBD1|TRBJ1-2|TRBV5-6|few
TGTGCCAGCAGCTTGAGGATTTGGACAGGGGGCACCTATGGCTACACCTTC
CASSLRIWTGGTYGYTF
>.|TRBJ2-2|TRBV6-5|.
TGTGCCAGCAGCCCCGGACACCTAAACACCGGGGAGCTGTTTTTT
CASSPGHLNTGELFF
>.|TRBJ2-3|TRBV2|.
TGTGCCAGCCCTCCACCGGGATCAGATACGCAGTATTTT
CASPPPGSDTQYF
>.|TRBJ2-7|TRBV10-3|once
TGTGCCATCAGTCCCCTAGACCAGAATAACGAGCAGTACTTC
CAISPLDQNNEQYF
>.|TRBJ1-3|TRBV30|.
TGTGCCTGGAACCCTGAGCTTTCTGGAAACACCATATATTTT
CAWNPELSGNTIYF
>TRBD1|TRBJ1-1|TRBV7-3|.
TGTGCCAGCAGCTTCCGGACAGGGGGCTTTTCTGAAGCTTTCTTT
CASSFRTGGFSEAFF
>TRBD1|TRBJ1-6|TRBV4-2|.
TGTGCCAGCAGCCAAGAGAGCTGGATGACAGGGACCAATTCACCCCTCCACTTT
CASSQESWMTGTNSPLHF
>TRBD1|TRBJ1-3|TRBV6-1|.
TGTGCCAGCAGTGAAGAAGAGGGACAGTCCTCTGGAAACACCATATATTTT
CASSEEEGQSSGNTIYF
>.|TRBJ2-7|TRBV25-1|.
TGTGCCAGCAGCCAGGGATACGAGCAGTACTTC
CASSQGYEQYF
>.|TRBJ1-5|TRBV19|few
TGTGCCAGTAGTACTACAGACTATAGCAATCAGCCCCAGCATTTT
CASSTTDYSNQPQHF
>TRBD1|TRBJ1-5|TRBV7-2|.
TGTGCCAGCAGCTACAGGACAGGGGCAGATCAGCCCCAGCATTTT
CASSYRTGADQPQHF
>.|TRBJ1-4|TRBV7-2|.
TGTGCCAGCAGCCCCATCACAGGGAAAGGACTGTTTTTT
CASSPITGKGLFF
>TRBD1|TRBJ1-6|TRBV14|.
TGTGCCAGCAGCGTCGGACAGGGACCTTCACCCCTCCACTTT
CASSVGQGPSPLHF
>.|TRBJ1-1|TRBV30|.
TGTGCCTGGACCCTACGCGGCACACTCACTGAAGCTTTCTTT
CAWTLRGTLTEAFF
>.|TRBJ2-1|TRBV9|.
TGTGCCAGCAGCCTCGACTACTACAATGAGCAGTTCTTC
CASSLDYYNEQFF
>.|TRBJ1-6|TRBV30|.
TGTGCCTGGAGTGTAGGAAAAGGGGATAATTCACCCCTCCACTTT
CAWSVGKGDNSPLHF
>.|TRBJ2-6|TRBV7-6|.
TGTGCCATCCGCGGGACTCCTACCCTCTCTGGGGCCAACGTCCTGACTTTC
CAIRGTPTLSGANVLTF
>.|TRBJ2-2|TRBV9|few
TGTGCCAGCAGCGTAACAGGGGGGGTTAGGGAGCTGTTTTTT
CASSVTGGVRELFF
>.|TRBJ1-2|TRBV7-9|once
TGTGCCAGCAGCTTTTCGGAGTTCTATGGCTACACCTTC
CASSFSEFYGYTF
>.|TRBJ1-1|TRBV30|.
TGTGCCTGGAGTCCCTCCCCCTCCCGGACTGAAGCTTTCTTT
CAWSPSPSRTEAFF
>TRBD2|TRBJ2-3|TRBV27|.
TGTGCCAGAAACCGAGGCGGGGGTGGGAGCACAGATACGCAGTATTTT
CARNRGGGGSTDTQYF
>TRBD1|TRBJ1-5|TRBV10-3|.
TGTGCCATCAGTGAGTCGATCGGGACAGGGTCACAGGGATTTCCCCAGCATTTT
CAISESIGTGSQGFPQHF
>.|TRBJ1-1|TRBV30|few
TGTGCCTGGAATCTCCTCCCGGGCACTGAAGCTTTCTTT
CAWNLLPGTEAFF
>.|TRBJ2-2|TRBV19|.
TGTGCCAGTAGTATCTCCAGAGGTTTGAACACCGGGGAGCTGTTTTTT
CASSISRGLNTGELFF
>.|TRBJ1-2|TRBV5-1|.
TGCGCCAGCAGGTTGTACCCGTCCGGCTATGGCTACACCTTC
CASRLYPSGYGYTF
>TRBD1|TRBJ1-1|TRBV10-3|once
TGTGCCATCAGCCCAACGGGGACAGGGGACACTGAAGCTTTCTTT
CAISPTGTGDTEAFF
>.|TRBJ1-1|TRBV4-1|.
TGCGCCAGCAGCCACTCAACACAGGGTGGCACTGAAGCTTTCTTT
CASSHSTQGGTEAFF
>TRBD1|TRBJ1-2|TRBV9|.
TGTGCCAGCACCAACAGCCCGACAGGGCCCAAGGGGGCTGGCTACACCTTC
CASTNSPTGPKGAGYTF
>TRBD1|TRBJ1-1|TRBV7-3|once
TGTGCCAGCAGCTCCAATACAGGGGCCACTGAAGCTTTCTTT
CASSSNTGATEAFF
>TRBD1|TRBJ2-3|TRBV13|few
TGTGCCAGCAGCTTTGCCCTGACAGGGATGACAGATACGCAGTATTTT
CASSFALTGMTDTQYF
>.|TRBJ1-2|TRBV28|once
TGTGCCAGCAGTTTATTCCCCCAGGGAACTAATGGCTACACCTTC
CASSLFPQGTNGYTF
>TRBD1|TRBJ2-2|TRBV28|.
TGTGCCAGCAGTCCGGGACAGGGGCTCACTTACAATCCTCGCGGGGAGCTGTTTTTT
CASSPGQGLTYNPRGELFF
>TRBD2|TRBJ2-3|TRBV9|few
TGTGCCAGCAGCGTAGGGACTACTAGCGGCACAGATACGCAGTATTTT
CASSVGTTSGTDTQYF
>.|TRBJ2-4|TRBV4-2|once
TGTGCCAGCAGCTACTCGGGACTTAGGGACATTCAGTACTTC
CASSYSGLRDIQYF
>.|TRBJ2-2|TRBV5-1|.
TGCGCCAGCCAACCAGGGGACCTTGGTACCGGGGAGCTGTTTTTT
CASQPGDLGTGELFF
>.|TRBJ1-1|TRBV28|once
TGTGCCAGCAGTTTATGGGGCCCTATGAACACTGAAGCTTTCTTT
CASSLWGPMNTEAFF
>TRBD1|TRBJ1-1|TRBV28|.
TGTGCCAGCTCAGGGGGCGAGAACACTGAAGCTTTCTTT
CASSGGENTEAFF
>TRBD1|TRBJ1-4|TRBV5-1|few
TGCGCCAGCAGCTTGGTCCTGGGACAGGACTCGGAAAAACTGTTTTTT
CASSLVLGQDSEKLFF
>.|TRBJ2-1|TRBV6-1|.
TGTGCCAGCAGTGAAGCGATAGAGGTGAGATATGAGCAGTTCTTC
CASSEAIEVRYEQFF
>.|TRBJ1-1|TRBV10-1|.
TGCGCCAGCATAAACACTGAAGCTTTCTTT
CASINTEAFF
>TRBD1|TRBJ2-7|TRBV2|.
TGTGCCAGCAGTGAAGCCCGGGACAGCTCCTACGAGCAGTACTTC
CASSEARDSSYEQYF
>TRBD2|TRBJ2-5|TRBV7-8|.
TGTGCCAGCAGCTCTTCCGGACTAGACGAGACCCAGTACTTC
CASSSSGLDETQYF
>TRBD1|TRBJ1-4|TRBV4-2|.
TGTGCCAGCAGCCAAGGCCCGGGACAGGGAAATGAAAAACTGTTTTTT
CASSQGPGQGNEKLFF
>TRBD2|TRBJ2-1|TRBV25-1|.
TGTGCCAGCAGTGAATTTGGTGGCGGGGGATACTACAATGAGCAGTTCTTC
CASSEFGGGGYYNEQFF
>.|TRBJ2-3|TRBV29-1|.
TGCACTACGGAGAGGGGCACAGATACGCAGTATTTT
CTTERGTDTQYF
>TRBD1|TRBJ2-5|TRBV29-1|.
TGCAGCGCAAAGACAGGGGGCCTGGAGACCCAGTACTTC
CSAKTGGLETQYF
>.|TRBJ2-7|TRBV5-6|.
TGTGCCAGCAGCACAGGGATCACCTACGAGCAGTACTTC
CASSTGITYEQYF
>TRBD2|TRBJ2-3|TRBV27|.
TGTGCCAGCAGTCAAGCGGGGGGCGGACCCCCGGAAATTTTT
CASSQAGGGPPEIF
>TRBD1|TRBJ2-7|TRBV9|.
TGTGCCAGCAGCGTAGATTCGACAGGGTGGGGGCAGTACTTC
CASSVDSTGWGQYF
>TRBD1|TRBJ1-2|TRBV30|few
TGTGCCTGGAGGGGACAGCCCTATGGCTACACCTTC
CAWRGQPYGYTF
>.|TRBJ2-6|TRBV4-1|.
TGCGCCAGCAGCCCCCCGGCAGGGATCGGGGCCAACGTCCTGACTTTC
CASSPPAGIGANVLTF
>.|TRBJ1-5|TRBV29-1|.
TGCAGCGTTTCGAGAGGAGACAATCAGCCCCAGCATTTT
CSVSRGDNQPQHF
>.|TRBJ2-1|TRBV2|few
TGTGCCAGCAGTGCGGTGCCAGGGATGGACAATGAGCAGTTCTTC
CASSAVPGMDNEQFF
>.|TRBJ1-1|TRBV10-3|few
TGTGCCATCAGTTTCGGCGGCACTGAAGCTTTCTTT
CAISFGGTEAFF
>TRBD1|TRBJ2-6|TRBV14|.
TGTGCCAGCAGCCAAGTGGACAGGGCCCTCTCTGGGGCCAACGTCCTGACTTTC
CASSQVDRALSGANVLTF
>.|TRBJ2-5|TRBV7-7|.
TGTGCTAGCAGCAGGGGAGAGACCCAGTACTTC
CASSRGETQYF